This TCR beta chain appears in the sequencing data of a study of OX40 agonist ivuxolimab in advanced cancers. Turning to the study itself: Ivuxolimab, an agonistic anti-OX40 (CD134) antibody, was given to patients. Of the participants, under 50% had some prior anti-PD-1, anti-PD-L1 or anti-CTLA-4 therapy, which was allowed. Study-level results: Averaged across samples, CD8+ T cells carried more expanded clones than CD4+ did.

On this clone: The antigen is unknown.

Profiled with immunoSEQ multiplex PCR; TCRdb holds only in-frame clones, not every one. The data contain about 76,000 clones, about 88% of them seen just once; the ten biggest clones take up about 0.2%. CDR1 is MGHRA, CDR2 YSYEKL, per germline. V lost 1 base, J lost 7 bases, and 10 bases stayed unmatched. The CDR3 sequence is 18 residues long. The TCR comes from an adult with an advanced solid tumor such as melanoma, head and neck, liver or kidney cancer. Sequencing was performed on CD4+ or CD8+ T cells sorted from blood, taken in a trial of the OX40 agonist ivuxolimab. The chain recombines TRBV4-1 with TRBJ2-2; 12 positions agree with TRBD1. CDR3 sequence: CASSQARGQGALRGELFF. In nucleotides, the CDR3 is TGCGCCAGCAGCCAAGCCCGGGGACAGGGGGCTCTACGCGGGGAGCTGTTTTTT.